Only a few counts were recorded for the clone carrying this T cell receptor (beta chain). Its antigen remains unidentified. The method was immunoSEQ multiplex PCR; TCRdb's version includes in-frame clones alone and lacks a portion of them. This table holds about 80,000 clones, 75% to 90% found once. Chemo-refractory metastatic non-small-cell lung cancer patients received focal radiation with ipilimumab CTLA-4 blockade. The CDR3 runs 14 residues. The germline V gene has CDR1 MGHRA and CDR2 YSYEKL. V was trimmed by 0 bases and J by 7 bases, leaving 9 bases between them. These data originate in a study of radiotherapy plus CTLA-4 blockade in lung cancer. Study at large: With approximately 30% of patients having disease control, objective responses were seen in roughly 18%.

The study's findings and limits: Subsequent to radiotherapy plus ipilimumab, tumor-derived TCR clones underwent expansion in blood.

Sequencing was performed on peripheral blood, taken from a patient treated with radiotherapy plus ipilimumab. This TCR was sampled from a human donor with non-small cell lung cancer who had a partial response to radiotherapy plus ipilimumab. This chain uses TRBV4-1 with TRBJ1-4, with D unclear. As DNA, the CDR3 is TGCGCCAGCAGCCAAGATCGAGTTCTTGAAAAACTGTTTTTT. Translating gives CASSQDRVLEKLFF.